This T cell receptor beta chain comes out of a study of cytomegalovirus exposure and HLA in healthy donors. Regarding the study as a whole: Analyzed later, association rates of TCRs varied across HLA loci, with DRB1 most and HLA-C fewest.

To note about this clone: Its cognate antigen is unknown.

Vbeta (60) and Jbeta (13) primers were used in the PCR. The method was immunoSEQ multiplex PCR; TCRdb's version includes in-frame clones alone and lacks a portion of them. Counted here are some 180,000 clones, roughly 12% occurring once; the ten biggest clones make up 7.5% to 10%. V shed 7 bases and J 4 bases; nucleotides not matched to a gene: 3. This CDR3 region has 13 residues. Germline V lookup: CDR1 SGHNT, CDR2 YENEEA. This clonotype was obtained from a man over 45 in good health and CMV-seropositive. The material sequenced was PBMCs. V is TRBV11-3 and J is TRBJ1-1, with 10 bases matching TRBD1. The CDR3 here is CASTGDRGTEAFF. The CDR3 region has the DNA TGTGCCAGCACCGGGGACAGGGGCACTGAAGCTTTCTTT. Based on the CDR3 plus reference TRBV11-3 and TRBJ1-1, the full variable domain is EAGVVQSPRYKIIEKKQPVAFWCNPISGHNTLYWYLQNLGQGPELLIRYENEEAVDDSQLPKDRFSAERLKGVDSTLKIQPAELGDSAVYLCASTGDRGTEAFFGQGTRLTVV.